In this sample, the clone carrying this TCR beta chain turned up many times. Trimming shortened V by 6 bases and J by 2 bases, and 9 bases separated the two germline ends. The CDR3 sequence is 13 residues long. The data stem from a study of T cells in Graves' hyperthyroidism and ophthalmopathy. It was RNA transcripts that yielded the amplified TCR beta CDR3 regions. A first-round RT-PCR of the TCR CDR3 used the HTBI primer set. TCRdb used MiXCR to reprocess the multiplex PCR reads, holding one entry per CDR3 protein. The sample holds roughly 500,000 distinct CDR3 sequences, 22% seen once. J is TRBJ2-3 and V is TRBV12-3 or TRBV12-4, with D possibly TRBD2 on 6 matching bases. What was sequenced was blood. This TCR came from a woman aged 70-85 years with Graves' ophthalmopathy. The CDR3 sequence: CASRGLHTDTQYF. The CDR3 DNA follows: TGTGCCAGCAGGGGACTCCACACAGATACGCAGTATTTT.